Each of the 32 T cell receptor beta chains below was sequenced from the same sample in a study of shared clonotypes between healthy human individuals. Assay used: immunoSEQ multiplex PCR; TCRdb lists only in-frame clones, some missing. This table has about 2.4 million clones, around nine tenths appearing once. The sequenced sample was naive CD4+ T cells sorted from blood. Sample subset: CD45RA+ positively selected. These receptors originate from a man between 18 and 29 years old in good health.

This rearrangement joins TRBV5-4 to TRBJ2-2, with unresolved D. Germline V gene sequence: CDR1 SGHNT, CDR2 YYREEE (reference sequence). There are 16 residues in the CDR3. The ends were cut back, 4 bases at V and 4 bases at J, with 17 bases in the middle. CDR3 bases: TGTGCCAGCAGCCACCGGGCCGCGGAGTTCACCGGGGAGCTGTTTTTT. This sequence encodes CASSHRAAEFTGELFF.

V and J are TRBV11-2 and TRBJ1-6; D unresolved. CDR3 length: 13 amino acids. Germline loops: CDR1 SGHAT, CDR2 FQNNGV. Trimming removed 5 bases from V and 7 bases from J, with 9 bases in between. The CDR3 region is CASSPGLNSPLHF. The CDR3 region has the DNA TGTGCCAGCAGCCCGGGTCTAAATTCACCCCTCCACTTT.

The chain has TRBV29-1 and TRBJ2-3; the D gene is possibly TRBD2 (6 bases). The germline gives CDR1 SQVTM, CDR2 ANQGSEA. The CDR3 length is 14 residues. The germline V and J ends were trimmed by 6 bases and 0 bases, with 13 bases remaining between them. The CDR3 loop reads CSVAGRPSTDTQYF. The CDR3 coding sequence is TGCAGCGTCGCGGGACGGCCTAGCACAGATACGCAGTATTTT.

The V gene is TRBV25-1, the J gene TRBJ2-2, with 7 bases aligning to TRBD1. CDR3 length: 14 amino acids. The germline V gene encodes CDR1 MGHDK and CDR2 SYGVNS. V trimming: 6 bases; J trimming: 4 bases; junction bases outside the gene matches: 5. The CDR3 reads CASRETGVTGELFF. The CDR3 DNA is TGTGCCAGCAGGGAAACAGGGGTCACCGGGGAGCTGTTTTTT.

The J gene is TRBJ1-2, the V gene TRBV10-3; D gene ambiguous. CDR1 ENHRY and CDR2 SYGVKD come from the germline V gene. Trimming removed 3 bases from V and 7 bases from J, with 6 bases in between. The CDR3 runs to 11 residues. The DNA of the CDR3 is TGTGCCATCAGTGATTCGGGTGGCTACACCTTC. Protein: CAISDSGGYTF.

This sequence joins TRBV18 and TRBJ2-5; D gene ambiguous. The CDR3 is 17 amino acids. From germline, CDR1 is KGHSH and CDR2 LQKENI. V was shortened by 0 bases and J by 5 bases, with 19 bases between the two germline ends. This chain's CDR3 is CASSPPNKPSGVETQYF. Written as DNA, the CDR3 is TGTGCCAGCTCACCACCGAACAAGCCTTCAGGCGTTGAGACCCAGTACTTC.

The gene calls are TRBV7-8 and TRBJ2-1, with D uncertain. The CDR3 contains 15 residues. Germline V lookup: CDR1 SGHVS, CDR2 FQNEAQ. The V end lost 5 bases, the J end lost 4 bases, and 15 bases lay between the germline ends. The CDR3 sequence: CASSPDGKAYNEQFF. The CDR3 nucleotides are TGTGCCAGCAGCCCGGACGGAAAGGCTTACAATGAGCAGTTCTTC.

J is TRBJ2-1 and V is TRBV5-1, with 14 nucleotides matching TRBD2. Germline V CDR1 and CDR2: SGHRS, YFSETQ. Losses at the gene ends were 2 bases for V and 3 bases for J; bases not matched to a gene: 4. This CDR3 region has 17 residues. The CDR3 protein is CASSLRLAGGNYNEQFF. Here the CDR3 DNA reads TGCGCCAGCAGCTTAAGACTAGCGGGGGGGAACTACAATGAGCAGTTCTTC.

The J gene is TRBJ2-7, the V gene TRBV4-3, with D unclear. This CDR3 spans 15 amino acids. Germline V lookup: CDR1 LGHNA, CDR2 YSLEER. V was trimmed by 0 bases and J by 4 bases, leaving 13 bases between them. CDR3: CASSQDWARWYEQYF. DNA for the CDR3: TGCGCCAGCAGCCAAGATTGGGCAAGGTGGTACGAGCAGTACTTC.

The chain carries TRBV19 and TRBJ2-6; 8 bases are a match to TRBD1. Germline V gene data show CDR1 as LNHDA and CDR2 as SQIVND (reference sequence). The CDR3 is 18 amino acids. Trimming removed 8 bases from V and 0 bases from J; junction bases left unmatched: 12. The CDR3, as DNA: TGTGCCAGTCTCCGCCGGGACAGGTCAGCCTCTGGGGCCAACGTCCTGACTTTC. Amino acids: CASLRRDRSASGANVLTF.

The chain recombines TRBV11-2 with TRBJ1-2; D gene uncertain. The V end was cut by 5 bases, the J end by 0 bases, with 7 bases between. This CDR3 comprises 13 residues. Germline lookup yields CDR1 SGHAT and CDR2 FQNNGV. In nucleotides, the CDR3 is TGTGCCAGCAGCCCCAGGACTAACTATGGCTACACCTTC. Translation: CASSPRTNYGYTF.

This rearrangement joins TRBV27 to TRBJ1-2, with 7 bases that match TRBD1. CDR1 and CDR2 from the germline V gene are MNHEY and SMNVEV (reference sequence). J gave up 8 bases and V 5 bases, and 5 bases lay outside the gene matches. This CDR3 has 12 amino acids. The CDR3 DNA sequence: TGTGCCAGCAGTACGACAGGGTCCGGCTACACCTTC. Translation gives CASSTTGSGYTF.

The chain employs TRBV18 and TRBJ1-2; TRBD1 might be the D (5 bases). Between the trimmed V and J ends, which lost 1 base and 8 bases, there was a span of 23 bases. CDR1 is KGHSH and CDR2 is LQKENI in the germline V gene. The CDR3 extends over 17 amino acids. Here the CDR3 reads CASSPQSEWGRGEGYTF. The DNA for the CDR3 is TGTGCCAGCTCACCACAATCTGAATGGGGCCGCGGCGAGGGCTACACCTTC.

The chain combines TRBV6-5 with TRBJ2-3; TRBD2 aligns across 7 bases. V lost 2 bases and J lost 8; bases outside the gene matches: 10. Germline CDR1 MNHEY, CDR2 SVGAGI. The CDR3 length is 15 residues. CDR3 sequence: CASSYVAGEVFTQYF. Written as DNA, the CDR3 is TGTGCCAGCAGTTACGTGGCGGGAGAAGTTTTTACGCAGTATTTT.

This chain joins TRBV6-1 and TRBJ2-7; no clear D. Trimming pared 0 bases from V and 3 bases from J, leaving 9 bases between. CDR1 and CDR2 from the germline V gene are MNHNS and SASEGT. The CDR3 has 14 residues. The CDR3 protein is CASSEAGRFYEQYF. The CDR3 coding sequence is TGTGCCAGCAGTGAAGCCGGCAGATTCTACGAGCAGTACTTC.

This clone appeared a single time. The genes are TRBV27 and TRBJ1-4, with 7 nucleotides matching TRBD1. Germline values: CDR1 MNHEY, CDR2 SMNVEV (reference sequence). There are 15 residues in the CDR3. V shed 3 bases, J shed 8 bases, and the junction held 9 bases outside the gene matches. This CDR3 is CASSFTGAQGEKLFF. The DNA for the CDR3 is TGTGCCAGCAGTTTTACAGGGGCGCAGGGGGAAAAACTGTTTTTT.

This chain links TRBV5-4 with TRBJ2-7; D is perhaps TRBD2 (5 bases). Germline assignment: CDR1 SGHNT and CDR2 YYREEE (reference sequence). The CDR3 consists of 13 residues. Trimming took off 3 bases at V and 4 bases at J, with 11 bases between the two ends. DNA of the CDR3: TGTGCCAGCAGCTCGCCCGACTATTACGAGCAGTACTTC. This sequence encodes CASSSPDYYEQYF. The whole variable domain, filled in from reference TRBV5-4 and TRBJ2-7, reads ETGVTQSPTHLIKTRGQQVTLRCSSQSGHNTVSWYQQALGQGPQFIFQYYREEENGRGNFPPRFSGLQFPNYSSELNVNALELDDSALYLCASSSPDYYEQYFGPGTRLTVT.

This clone was picked up a small number of times. The chain recombines TRBV2 with TRBJ1-6, with D hard to call. Germline CDR1 is SNHLY and CDR2 is FYNNEI. This CDR3 comprises 15 residues. Deletions cut 2 bases from V and 7 bases from J, with 12 bases between. In DNA form, the CDR3 reads TGTGCCAGCAGTGAAAAGGGTGGAGGAAATTCACCCCTCCACTTT. This encodes CASSEKGGGNSPLHF.

The chain links TRBV13 to TRBJ1-2; 9 bases fit TRBD1. V trimming: 5 bases; J trimming: 3 bases; junction bases outside the gene matches: 10. Germline values: CDR1 PRHDT, CDR2 FYEKMQ (reference sequence). CDR3 length: 16 amino acids. The DNA for the CDR3 is TGTGCCAGCAGCCCAAACGGACAGGGGCTATACTATGGCTACACCTTC. It is translated as CASSPNGQGLYYGYTF.

This rearrangement joins TRBV4-3 to TRBJ2-7; D ambiguous. V gave up 0 bases and J gave up 6 bases, with 12 bases separating them. The CDR3 is 14 residues long. Germline V gene lookup returns CDR1 LGHNA and CDR2 YSLEER. The CDR3 sequence: CASSQEWMTGEQYF. The DNA for the CDR3 is TGCGCCAGCAGCCAAGAGTGGATGACGGGCGAGCAGTACTTC.

This chain connects TRBV5-8 to TRBJ2-4; the D is unclear. The V end was cut by 5 bases, the J end by 8 bases, with 17 bases between. The CDR3 covers 14 residues. Per the germline V gene, CDR1 is SGHTS and CDR2 is YDEGEE. CDR3 loop: CASRVAPASDIQYF. The CDR3 DNA follows: TGTGCCAGCAGAGTGGCCCCGGCATCCGACATTCAGTACTTC.

V usage is TRBV19 and J usage is TRBJ2-2, with 7 bases lining up with TRBD1. Germline V gene data show CDR1 as LNHDA and CDR2 as SQIVND (reference sequence). The CDR3 spans 14 residues. V lost 8 bases and J lost 7; bases outside the gene matches: 10. The CDR3 coding sequence is TGTGCCAGTCGGCTGGCAGGGGGAAACGGGGAGCTGTTTTTT. This sequence encodes CASRLAGGNGELFF.

This clone has a handful of counts. This chain connects TRBV2 to TRBJ2-2; TRBD2 is a possible D gene (6 bases). Trimming removed 6 bases from V and 5 bases from J, with 10 bases in between. The germline gives CDR1 SNHLY, CDR2 FYNNEI. The CDR3 loop spans 13 amino acids. The CDR3 sequence: CASRRGRTGELFF. The CDR3 nucleotides read TGTGCCAGCAGGCGGGGTAGGACCGGGGAGCTGTTTTTT.

The gene calls are TRBV7-3 and TRBJ2-3; 10 bases are shared with TRBD2. The CDR3 is made up of 16 amino acids. The ends lost 4 bases at V and 4 bases at J; junction bases unmatched: 8. Germline CDR1 is SGHTA and CDR2 is FQGTGA. CDR3 sequence (DNA): TGTGCCAGCAGCTCCTCGGGACTAGCGAATTCAGATACGCAGTATTTT. It yields the protein CASSSSGLANSDTQYF.

The rearrangement joins TRBV2 to TRBJ2-3; 11 bases align to TRBD2. Trimming at V came to 2 bases and at J to 5 bases, leaving 6 bases not matched to a gene. The CDR3 consists of 16 residues. Germline CDR1 reads SNHLY; CDR2 reads FYNNEI. The CDR3 here is CASSESASGRKDTQYF. The DNA for the CDR3 is TGTGCCAGCAGTGAATCGGCTAGCGGGAGGAAAGATACGCAGTATTTT.

This rearrangement joins TRBV19 to TRBJ1-5; D unclear. The CDR3 totals 14 residues. Between the trimmed V and J ends, which lost 10 bases and 5 bases, there was a span of 18 bases. Germline loops: CDR1 LNHDA, CDR2 SQIVND (reference sequence). CDR3 bases: TGTGCCACCCAGGAGACCGGGATATATCAGCCCCAGCATTTT. This encodes CATQETGIYQPQHF.

A word on this clone: Within the sample, other DNA sequences also encode this same CDR3. The rearrangement links TRBV10-1 to TRBJ2-3, with TRBD2 matching 9 bases. The CDR3 extends over 16 amino acids. The germline CDR1 and CDR2 sequences are WNHNN and SYGVQD (reference sequence). The V and J ends lost 0 bases and 1 base, in that order; junction bases with no gene match: 2. The CDR3 bases are TGCGCCAGCAGTGAGTCATTAGCGGGGGGCACAGATACGCAGTATTTT. Its protein product is CASSESLAGGTDTQYF.

The chain joins TRBV5-1 to TRBJ1-1; D ambiguous. Trimming removed 2 bases from V and 0 bases from J, with 5 bases in between. Germline V gene data show CDR1 as SGHRS and CDR2 as YFSETQ. CDR3 length: 13 residues. CDR3 loop: CASSFAVNTEAFF. The CDR3 bases are TGCGCCAGCAGCTTCGCGGTGAACACTGAAGCTTTCTTT.

The chain is built from TRBV11-2 and TRBJ1-2, with D possibly being TRBD1 (5 bases). This CDR3 has 15 residues. Germline V CDR1 and CDR2: SGHAT, FQNNGV. Trimming stripped 5 bases from V and 0 bases from J, with 13 bases between. CDR3 nucleotide sequence: TGTGCCAGCAGCATCGACAGCCACTCTAACTATGGCTACACCTTC. This codes for CASSIDSHSNYGYTF.

This chain uses TRBV10-2 with TRBJ1-1, with a tentative D call TRBD1 (5 bases). CDR1 and CDR2 (germline): WSHSY, SAAADI. The CDR3 runs 15 residues. V was clipped by 2 bases and J by 4 bases, with 14 bases between them. CDR3 DNA: TGCGCCAGCAGTGAGAGAGGGGCCGGTAGCACTGAAGCTTTCTTT. It codes for CASSERGAGSTEAFF.

This chain joins TRBV7-9 and TRBJ1-6; D perhaps matches TRBD1 (5 bases). The V gene's germline CDR1 is SEHNR and CDR2 FQNEAQ (reference sequence). CDR3 length equals 17 residues. Trimming pared 1 base from V and 6 bases from J, leaving 16 bases between. In DNA, the CDR3 is TGTGCCAGCAGCTTAGTTGGCGGGGGGTTTGCTAATTCACCCCTCCACTTT. Protein product: CASSLVGGGFANSPLHF.

This clone was seen only once. The chain combines TRBV20-1 with TRBJ2-5; D is uncertain. The CDR3 is made up of 11 amino acids. CDR1 and CDR2 from the germline V gene are DFQATT and SNEGSKA (reference sequence). V was shortened by 6 bases and J by 5 bases, with 10 bases between the two germline ends. The CDR3: CSARRSETQYF. The CDR3 DNA is TGCAGTGCCCGAAGGTCTGAGACCCAGTACTTC.